The TCR beta chain described here comes from a study of identical twins. Germline assignment: CDR1 SGHRS and CDR2 YFSETQ. The CDR3 covers 11 residues. Many counts were recorded for this clonotype. The germline gene is not matched at one end of the junction; a read error may be the cause. TCRdb reanalysed the 5' RACE reads using MiXCR and keeps one entry per CDR3 protein. The sample consists of fewer than 900,000 distinct CDR3 sequences, roughly 18% of them appearing once. This same sample was also taken into another study, of T cells expressing NK-cell markers.

This TCR was sampled from a woman aged 18-35 years in good health. The specimen was PBMCs. V is TRBV5-1 and J is TRBJ2-7, with D possibly matching TRBD2 (6 bases). This chain's CDR3 is CASSSGGEQYF. DNA for the CDR3: TGTGCCAGCAGTTCCGGGGGCGAGCAGTACTTC.